This is a list of T cell receptor beta chains from one sample in a study of cytomegalovirus exposure and HLA in healthy donors. The data were produced by immunoSEQ multiplex PCR, yet TCRdb's version contains in-frame clones alone and is incomplete. This sample has over 100,000 clones, with 75% to 90% found just once. Sequenced sample: PBMCs. These receptors were obtained from a man aged 40-55 years in good health and CMV-seronegative. The CDR3 runs from the conserved cysteine through the conserved F or W. The D gene is left open where the match is weak. The listing skips clone size in some rows; elsewhere it reads once, few, many or a size class.

V gene: TRBV10-3
clone size: NA
D gene: TRBD2
J gene: TRBJ2-3
CDR3 protein: CAISRLAGSTDTQYF
CDR3 DNA: TGTGCCATCAGTAGACTAGCGGGAAGCACAGATACGCAGTATTTT

V gene: TRBV6-6
clone size: NA
D gene: NA
J gene: TRBJ2-3
CDR3 protein: CASSMPGVGYF
CDR3 DNA: TGTGCCAGCAGCATGCCGGGAGTGGGGTATTTT

V gene: TRBV6-5
clone size: NA
D gene: NA
J gene: TRBJ1-1
CDR3 protein: CASSTGNTEAFF
CDR3 DNA: TGTGCCAGCAGTACCGGGAACACTGAAGCTTTCTTT

V gene: TRBV5-1
clone size: NA
D gene: TRBD1
J gene: TRBJ1-5
CDR3 protein: CASSLLGGGNQPQHF
CDR3 DNA: TGCGCCAGCAGCTTGTTAGGGGGCGGCAATCAGCCCCAGCATTTT

V gene: TRBV6-4
clone size: NA
D gene: NA
J gene: TRBJ1-4
CDR3 protein: CASSREGNEKLFF
CDR3 DNA: TGTGCCAGCAGCAGGGAAGGGAATGAAAAACTGTTTTTT

V gene: TRBV5-6
clone size: NA
D gene: TRBD2
J gene: TRBJ2-3
CDR3 protein: CASSITGGGFSTDTQYF
CDR3 DNA: TGTGCCAGCAGCATTACGGGGGGGGGCTTTAGCACAGATACGCAGTATTTT

V gene: TRBV27
clone size: NA
D gene: NA
J gene: TRBJ2-7
CDR3 protein: CASMTAGVSYEQYF
CDR3 DNA: TGTGCCAGCATGACGGCAGGTGTCTCCTACGAGCAGTACTTC

V gene: TRBV9
clone size: NA
D gene: TRBD2
J gene: TRBJ2-3
CDR3 protein: CASSFGLVTDTQYF
CDR3 DNA: TGTGCCAGCAGCTTTGGACTAGTCACAGATACGCAGTATTTT

V gene: TRBV6-5
clone size: few
D gene: NA
J gene: TRBJ2-2
CDR3 protein: CASSGQSYTGELFF
CDR3 DNA: TGTGCCAGCAGTGGACAGTCTTACACCGGGGAGCTGTTTTTT

V gene: TRBV5-1
clone size: once
D gene: TRBD1
J gene: TRBJ2-7
CDR3 protein: CASSLADRVAYEQYF
CDR3 DNA: TGCGCCAGCAGCTTGGCCGACAGGGTTGCCTACGAGCAGTACTTC

V gene: TRBV11-2
clone size: NA
D gene: NA
J gene: TRBJ2-4
CDR3 protein: CASSNSINIQYF
CDR3 DNA: TGTGCCAGCAGTAACTCCATAAACATTCAGTACTTC

V gene: TRBV19
clone size: NA
D gene: NA
J gene: TRBJ1-1
CDR3 protein: CASSRIGTTAEAFF
CDR3 DNA: TGTGCCAGTAGTAGAATCGGGACAACGGCAGAAGCTTTCTTT

V gene: TRBV6-1
clone size: NA
D gene: NA
J gene: TRBJ1-1
CDR3 protein: CASSGYRVNTEAFF
CDR3 DNA: TGTGCCAGCAGTGGATACCGAGTGAACACTGAAGCTTTCTTT

V gene: TRBV5-6
clone size: NA
D gene: TRBD1
J gene: TRBJ1-5
CDR3 protein: CASSTGTASNQPQHF
CDR3 DNA: TGTGCCAGCAGTACCGGGACAGCCTCCAATCAGCCCCAGCATTTT

V gene: TRBV4-3
clone size: NA
D gene: TRBD1
J gene: TRBJ1-4
CDR3 protein: CASSQELRTGGGKLFF
CDR3 DNA: TGCGCCAGCAGCCAAGAGTTGAGGACAGGGGGCGGAAAACTGTTTTTT

V gene: TRBV7-9
clone size: once
D gene: NA
J gene: TRBJ2-1
CDR3 protein: CASSGQRDEQFF
CDR3 DNA: TGTGCCAGCAGCGGACAACGGGATGAGCAGTTCTTC

V gene: TRBV28
clone size: NA
D gene: NA
J gene: TRBJ1-2
CDR3 protein: CASSSSTLYGYTF
CDR3 DNA: TGTGCCAGCAGTTCTAGCACTCTCTATGGCTACACCTTC

V gene: TRBV28
clone size: NA
D gene: NA
J gene: TRBJ1-2
CDR3 protein: CASSLSVVNYGYTF
CDR3 DNA: TGTGCCAGCAGTTTATCCGTAGTCAACTATGGCTACACCTTC

V gene: TRBV7-3
clone size: once
D gene: TRBD1
J gene: TRBJ1-1
CDR3 protein: CASSRRQGGTEAFF
CDR3 DNA: TGTGCCAGCAGTCGTCGACAGGGTGGCACTGAAGCTTTCTTT

V gene: TRBV7-9
clone size: few
D gene: TRBD2
J gene: TRBJ2-2
CDR3 protein: CASSLSGGNTGELFF
CDR3 DNA: TGTGCCAGCAGCTTAAGCGGGGGGAACACCGGGGAGCTGTTTTTT

V gene: TRBV7-9
clone size: NA
D gene: TRBD1
J gene: TRBJ1-6
CDR3 protein: CASSLWDRGYNSPLHF
CDR3 DNA: TGTGCCAGCAGCTTGTGGGACAGGGGCTATAATTCACCCCTCCACTTT

V gene: TRBV4-2
clone size: NA
D gene: NA
J gene: TRBJ2-7
CDR3 protein: CASSQVSDWIPYEQYF
CDR3 DNA: TGTGCCAGCAGCCAAGTTTCGGACTGGATCCCCTACGAGCAGTACTTC

V gene: TRBV2
clone size: NA
D gene: TRBD1
J gene: TRBJ1-1
CDR3 protein: CASSYGQGIFTEAFF
CDR3 DNA: TGTGCCAGCAGCTACGGACAGGGAATCTTCACTGAAGCTTTCTTT

V gene: TRBV19
clone size: NA
D gene: TRBD1
J gene: TRBJ2-5
CDR3 protein: CASSRHQGAYGETQYF
CDR3 DNA: TGTGCCAGTAGTCGTCATCAGGGGGCATACGGGGAGACCCAGTACTTC

V gene: TRBV7-7
clone size: NA
D gene: TRBD2
J gene: TRBJ2-1
CDR3 protein: CASSARLAGDSYNEQFF
CDR3 DNA: TGTGCTAGCAGCGCAAGACTAGCGGGGGACTCCTACAATGAGCAGTTCTTC

V gene: TRBV2
clone size: NA
D gene: NA
J gene: TRBJ2-1
CDR3 protein: CASSEAPPVGFF
CDR3 DNA: TGTGCCAGCAGTGAAGCGCCCCCAGTTGGGTTCTTC

V gene: TRBV7-9
clone size: NA
D gene: NA
J gene: TRBJ2-3
CDR3 protein: CASSLTDTQYF
CDR3 DNA: TGTGCCAGCAGCCTCACAGATACGCAGTATTTT

V gene: TRBV7-9
clone size: once
D gene: TRBD1
J gene: TRBJ1-1
CDR3 protein: CASSLRGPEAFF
CDR3 DNA: TGTGCCAGCAGTCTAAGGGGGCCTGAAGCTTTCTTT

V gene: TRBV7-3
clone size: NA
D gene: NA
J gene: TRBJ2-2
CDR3 protein: CASSPLAGRSNTGELFF
CDR3 DNA: TGTGCCAGCAGCCCCCTTGCAGGGAGGTCGAACACCGGGGAGCTGTTTTTT

V gene: TRBV5-5
clone size: NA
D gene: NA
J gene: TRBJ1-2
CDR3 protein: CASSLLSGVDYGYTF
CDR3 DNA: TGTGCCAGCAGCTTGCTTTCAGGGGTAGACTATGGCTACACCTTC